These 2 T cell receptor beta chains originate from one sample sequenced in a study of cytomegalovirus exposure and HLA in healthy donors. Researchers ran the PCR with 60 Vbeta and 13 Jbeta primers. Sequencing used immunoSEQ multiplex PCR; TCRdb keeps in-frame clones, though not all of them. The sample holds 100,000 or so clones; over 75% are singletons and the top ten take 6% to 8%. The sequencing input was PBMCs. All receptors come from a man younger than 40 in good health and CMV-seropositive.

The CDR3 sequence: CASSGTSGGRRYNEQFF. DNA for the CDR3: TGTGCCAGCAGCGGGACTAGCGGGGGGCGTAGATACAATGAGCAGTTCTTC. J is TRBJ2-1 and V is TRBV5-6; 15 bases align to TRBD2. The CDR3 sequence is 17 residues long. Germline-derived CDR1 and CDR2 are SGHDT and YYEEEE. With V trimmed by 4 bases and J by 4 bases, 6 bases remained unmatched. Looking up the rest from reference TRBV5-6 and TRBJ2-1 gives the full variable domain: DAGVTQSPTHLIKTRGQQVTLRCSPKSGHDTVSWYQQALGQGPQFIFQYYEEEERQRGNFPDRFSGHQFPNYSSELNVNALLLGDSALYLCASSGTSGGRRYNEQFFGPGTRLTVL.

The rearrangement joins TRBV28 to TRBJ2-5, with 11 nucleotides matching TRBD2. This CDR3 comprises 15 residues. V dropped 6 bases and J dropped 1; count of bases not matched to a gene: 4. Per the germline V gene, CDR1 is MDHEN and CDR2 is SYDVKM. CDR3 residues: CASRTSGASQETQYF. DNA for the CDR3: TGTGCCAGCAGGACTAGCGGGGCTTCCCAAGAGACCCAGTACTTC.